Here is one T cell receptor (beta chain) with its context. Its antigen is still unknown. Base qualities were left out, and no much larger clone turns up one base away. The source of the sample is a study of CD8 T cells in Susac syndrome (dated by TCRdb to between 2018 and 2021). Broadly, across the study: Repertoire sequencing was used to test whether CD8+ T cell activation and differentiation in Susac syndrome was antigen driven.

Peripheral blood CD8+ and CD4+ T cells from healthy donors, Susac syndrome patients and multiple sclerosis patients were profiled by high-throughput TCR beta sequencing. The healthy donors served as controls matched for age and sex. Bulk CD8+ and CD4+ T cells were purified magnetically by negative isolation, whereas CD8+ TEMRA cells were enriched by FACS. Blood was collected in EDTA tubes and processed within 24 hours, with PBMCs isolated through density gradient centrifugation. PBMCs intended for TCR sequencing were cryopreserved in liquid nitrogen and thawed later in a water bath at 37 degrees C. A purity of at least 90% was achieved for sorted or isolated CD4+, CD8+ and CD8+ TEMRA cells. Paper-wide results and their limitations: The TCR sequencing and HLA analysis was acknowledged to have included a relatively small number of individuals.

Measured from the cysteine to the phenylalanine, the CDR3 is 13 residues long. Solely the CDR3 DNA is kept, with 39 bases framed from the first base. At the junction V is shortened by 1 base and J by 7 bases, with 8 bases in between. The germline V gene (reference sequence) provides CDR1 LGHDT and CDR2 YNNKEL. RNA was extracted using the RNeasy kit, and roughly 0.45 to 1 microgram was reverse transcribed with random hexamers. The immunoSEQ multiplex PCR assay, which covers 54 Vbeta and 13 Jbeta segments, was used to amplify TCR beta CDR3 regions. PCR amplification bias was corrected using a synthetic template baseline for primer optimization and computational correction. On the study's bioinformatics: Reads were annotated to V, D and J genes per IMGT and analyzed with immunoSEQ Analyzer, keeping only productive sequences. Clonality was computed as one minus Shannon entropy normalized by log2 of the number of productive unique sequences. For each patient and control, public and private clones were evaluated among the 100 most prevalent clones. A clone was defined as Susac-specific if it was absent from the healthy and MS cohorts, from roughly 980 published viral clones and from other ImmuneACCESS disease sequences. TCRdb passed the public sequencing reads through fastp at Q25 and MiXCR, retaining productive beta sequences. Entries are consolidated by CDR3 protein sequence, retaining the most common genes and DNA. TCRdb's processing, not the study's, gives the V and J calls here. Across this sample there are some 120,000 distinct CDR3 sequences, with nearly 95% seen only once. Of the sample, more than 0.095% falls within the top ten clones.

This chain joins TRBV3-1 to TRBJ2-1, with the D gene not clear enough to name. Sequenced sample: CD4+ T cells from PBMCs. This TCR derives from a human donor in good health. The CDR3 amino acid sequence is: CASSQAPLNEQFF. The nucleotide sequence is given as TGTGCCAGCAGCCAAGCCCCGTTGAATGAGCAGTTCTTC.